This T cell receptor (beta chain) was recorded in a study of T cells in Graves' hyperthyroidism and ophthalmopathy. Amplification yielded TCR beta CDR3 regions, with RNA transcripts as the source. Using the HTBI primer set, a first-round RT-PCR was run on the TCR CDR3. Via MiXCR, TCRdb re-called the multiplex PCR reads, giving one row per CDR3 protein. This repertoire shows roughly 300,000 distinct CDR3 sequences, 25% found once; its top ten account for more than 25%. This clonotype was detected many times. What it binds is unknown. Study-level points and caveats: Most clonotypes that expanded in the thyroid above 0.001 also showed up in blood. It was a median approximately six months before onset that the model predicted ophthalmopathy.

Disease duration under 2 months; hyperthyroidism patients were aged 18 to 65. Diagnostic assessment was based on clinical symptoms, serum thyroxine and TRAb, thyroid ultrasound and orbital computed tomography. The junction had 9 bases not matched to a gene; V was cut back by 9 bases and J by 4 bases. Germline V gene lookup returns CDR1 ENHRY and CDR2 SYGVKD. The length of the CDR3 is 14 residues. The rearrangement links TRBV10-3 to TRBJ2-7; 10 bases are a match to TRBD2. The origin of this receptor is a man aged 35-49 years with Graves' hyperthyroidism that later progressed to Graves' ophthalmopathy. The sequenced sample consisted of blood. This CDR3 is CAISAGGQIYEQYF. CDR3 coding DNA: TGTGCCATTTCAGCGGGAGGGCAAATTTACGAGCAGTACTTC.